This TCR beta chain was identified in a study of blood T cell dynamics during melanoma immunotherapy. Time point noted: week 3, after first cycle of checkpoint inhibitor. Clones were sequenced by immunoSEQ multiplex PCR, and TCRdb holds only the in-frame ones, with some missing. The table records about 16,000 clones, about 95% of them present only once. The receptor was derived from a human donor with melanoma. The sample in question was effector memory CD8+ T cells from blood, obtained from a patient treated with checkpoint blockade.

CDR3 amino acids: CASSLGLAVTYEQYF. The CDR3 DNA is TGTGCCAGTAGTCTAGGACTAGCGGTTACCTACGAGCAGTACTTC. The chain has TRBV19 and TRBJ2-7; 10 nucleotides line up with TRBD2. With 5 bases clipped from V and 2 bases from J, the junction kept 6 bases outside the gene matches. The CDR3 is 15 amino acids. Per the germline V gene, CDR1 is LNHDA and CDR2 is SQIVND (reference sequence).